Each of the 3 T cell receptor beta chains below was sequenced from the same sample in a study of glioma-infiltrating T cells. The iRepertoire nested amplicon-rescue multiplex PCR amplified TCR alpha and beta CDR3s from RNA. Via MiXCR, TCRdb re-called the multiplex PCR reads, giving one row per CDR3 protein. The sample has 95,000 to 110,000 distinct CDR3 sequences; around 31% are singletons. The source material was glioma tissue, nonneoplastic brain tissue, or PBMCs (not recorded which). These receptors were collected from a human donor with low-grade glioma or glioblastoma, undergoing nonglioma brain surgery, or in good health (not recorded which).

This clonotype was counted many times. This chain links TRBV29-1 with TRBJ2-1; D possibly corresponds to TRBD1 (5 bases). The CDR3 totals 14 residues. The V and J ends lost 3 bases and 0 bases respectively, with 9 bases between them. Germline V gene lookup returns CDR1 SQVTM and CDR2 ANQGSEA. The CDR3 sequence: CSVDRDFSYNEQFF. CDR3 nucleotides: TGCAGCGTTGACAGGGATTTCTCCTACAATGAGCAGTTCTTC.

This clonotype was detected many times. CDR3 sequence: CASSLEEGVETQYF. The CDR3 nucleotides read TGCGCCAGCAGCTTGGAGGAGGGAGTAGAGACCCAGTACTTC. The chain carries TRBV5-1 and TRBJ2-5; the D gene is possibly TRBD2 (6 bases). The CDR3 loop spans 14 amino acids. V was pared by 0 bases and J by 4 bases, with 10 bases between. Germline CDR1 SGHRS, CDR2 YFSETQ. The full variable domain, its missing parts supplied by reference TRBV5-1 and TRBJ2-5, is KAGVTQTPRYLIKTRGQQVTLSCSPISGHRSVSWYQQTPGQGLQFLFEYFSETQRNKGNFPGRFSGRQFSNSRSEMNVSTLELGDSALYLCASSLEEGVETQYFGPGTRLLVL.

This clonotype was observed a single time. A much larger clone differs from this one at a single base, so this may be a read error. The gene calls are TRBV7-9 and TRBJ2-1; D not certain. Germline CDR1 is SEHNR and CDR2 is FQNEAQ (reference sequence). Trimming took off 7 bases at V and 7 bases at J, with 14 bases between the two ends. The CDR3 covers 13 residues. CDR3 region: CASNFPWGNEQFF. CDR3 nucleotide sequence: TGTGCCAGCAACTTCCCCTGGGGTAATGAGCAGTTCTTC.